These 22 T cell receptor beta chains share one sample of origin, sequenced in a study of Graves' ophthalmopathy and Graves' hyperthyroidism. RNA served as the template for amplifying TCR beta CDR3 regions. Investigators did first-round RT-PCR with HTBI primers, then second-round multiplex PCR. MiXCR, applied by TCRdb to the multiplex PCR reads, yields one record per CDR3 protein. The sample has a few hundred thousand distinct CDR3 sequences; about a sixth are singletons. The sequencing input was peripheral blood. All receptors come from an adult woman with stable Graves' hyperthyroidism.

The sample holds many counts of this clonotype. The genes are TRBV6-5 and TRBJ2-6; D tentatively fits TRBD1 or TRBD2 (5 bases each). The ends were cut back, 4 bases at V and 0 bases at J, with 10 bases in the middle. This CDR3 has 16 residues. Germline assignment: CDR1 MNHEY and CDR2 SVGAGI. CDR3 bases: TGTGCCAGCAGTTTTCAGGGACCCTCTGGGGCCAACGTCCTGACTTTC. Translation gives CASSFQGPSGANVLTF.

This clonotype was seen once. The chain couples TRBV12-3 or TRBV12-4 to TRBJ1-5; 12 nucleotides agree with TRBD1. V trimming: 3 bases; J trimming: 9 bases; junction bases outside the gene matches: 6. The CDR3 runs to 15 residues. The CDR3 loop reads CASSFGDRGQLPQHF. The CDR3 DNA is TGTGCCAGCAGTTTCGGGGACAGGGGGCAACTGCCCCAGCATTTT.

CDR3 residues: CASSPGQGAGTEAFF. CDR3 in DNA: TGTGCCAGCAGCCCAGGACAGGGGGCCGGCACTGAAGCTTTCTTT. This chain uses TRBV11-1 with TRBJ1-1, with 11 bases fitting TRBD1. The CDR3 extends over 15 amino acids. Germline assignment: CDR1 SGHAT and CDR2 FQDESV (reference sequence). Trimming removed 5 bases from V and 4 bases from J; junction bases left unmatched: 6.

There are a few counts of this clonotype. This rearrangement joins TRBV7-2 to TRBJ2-5, with a weak D call TRBD1 (5 bases). V lost 5 bases, J lost 1 base, and 17 bases lay in between. The length of the CDR3 is 16 residues. Germline CDR1 is SGHTA and CDR2 is FQGNSA. For the CDR3, the DNA is TGTGCCAGCAGCCCGCCTTTATTGGGGCCCCAAGAGACCCAGTACTTC. It translates to CASSPPLLGPQETQYF.

This clonotype showed up many times. J is TRBJ1-1 and V is TRBV27; 7 bases map to TRBD1. V lost 5 bases and J lost 8; bases outside the gene matches: 2. Germline V CDR1 and CDR2: MNHEY, SMNVEV (reference sequence). The CDR3 has 11 residues. The CDR3 reads CASSTTGEAFF. Here the CDR3 DNA reads TGTGCCAGCAGTACGACAGGGGAAGCTTTCTTT.

The chain is built from TRBV28 and TRBJ1-6; no clear D. V lost 7 bases and J 6 bases, leaving 10 bases between the germline ends. Germline assignment: CDR1 MDHEN and CDR2 SYDVKM. The CDR3 loop spans 13 amino acids. CDR3 region: CASKTSINSPLHF. DNA for the CDR3: TGTGCCAGCAAAACAAGTATTAATTCACCCCTCCACTTT.

This clonotype appeared many times. The chain is built from TRBV7-2 and TRBJ2-7; 9 bases fit TRBD2. V trimming: 5 bases; J trimming: 6 bases; junction bases outside the gene matches: 11. Germline CDR1 SGHTA, CDR2 FQGNSA. The CDR3 extends over 15 amino acids. The CDR3, as DNA: TGTGCCAGCAGCCCTGCCTATAGCGGGAGCGGCGAGCAGTACTTC. The encoded protein is CASSPAYSGSGEQYF.

This clonotype was seen many times. This chain uses TRBV10-2 with TRBJ1-6; D is possibly TRBD1 (5 bases). The V and J ends lost 1 base and 2 bases respectively, with 9 bases between them. CDR1 and CDR2 from the germline V gene are WSHSY and SAAADI. The CDR3 loop spans 16 amino acids. The CDR3 sequence: CASSEFQGAYNSPLHF. The CDR3 nucleotides read TGCGCCAGCAGTGAGTTTCAGGGTGCCTATAATTCACCCCTCCACTTT.

In its sample, this clonotype was seen many times. The V and J genes are TRBV7-2 and TRBJ2-2; no clear D gene. V was cut by 1 base and J by 2 bases, with 5 bases left in between. This CDR3 is built from 14 residues. The germline V gene encodes CDR1 SGHTA and CDR2 FQGNSA. The CDR3 region has the DNA TGTGCCAGCAGCTTAGTGACAAACACCGGGGAGCTGTTTTTT. This sequence encodes CASSLVTNTGELFF.

The chain joins TRBV7-2 to TRBJ2-7, with 9 bases fitting TRBD1. This CDR3 spans 14 amino acids. CDR1 SGHTA and CDR2 FQGNSA come from the germline V gene. The CDR3 sequence is CASSKTQGAFEQWV. The CDR3, as DNA: TGTGCCAGCAGCAAGACACAGGGGGCCTTCGAGCAGTGGGTG.

This clonotype was detected many times. J is TRBJ1-2 and V is TRBV10-3, with D tentatively TRBD1 (6 bases). Deletions cut 9 bases from V and 8 bases from J, with 13 bases between. Germline V gene sequence: CDR1 ENHRY, CDR2 SYGVKD. This CDR3 is 11 amino acids long. For the CDR3, the DNA is TGTGCCATGAGACAGGCGGAGGGCTACACCTTC. Its protein product is CAMRQAEGYTF.

This clonotype was seen only once. V usage is TRBV19 and J usage is TRBJ1-2, with TRBD1 as a possible D gene (5 bases). Germline V gene lookup returns CDR1 LNHDA and CDR2 SQIVND (reference sequence). V was clipped by 3 bases and J by 4 bases, with 9 bases between them. This CDR3 has 13 amino acids. The CDR3: CASSMTDFYGYTF. CDR3 coding DNA: TGTGCCAGTAGTATGACAGACTTCTATGGCTACACCTTC.

This clonotype was found many times. The chain has TRBV6-5 and TRBJ2-5; no clear D. Germline CDR1 reads MNHEY; CDR2 reads SVGAGI. This CDR3 is built from 13 residues. V was shortened by 4 bases and J by 4 bases, with 10 bases between the two germline ends. CDR3 DNA sequence: TGTGCCAGCAGTTGGGTCGAAGGAGAGACCCAGTACTTC. Translating it yields CASSWVEGETQYF.

This clonotype was observed at least ten times. Here the CDR3 DNA reads TGCAGCGTTGAAGACGACAAGGACCTCACTGAAGCTTTCTTT. Its translation is CSVEDDKDLTEAFF. V is TRBV29-1 and J is TRBJ1-1; D is unclear. Trimming took off 0 bases at V and 4 bases at J, with 12 bases between the two ends. Germline V gene lookup returns CDR1 SQVTM and CDR2 ANQGSEA. The CDR3 extends over 14 amino acids.

This clonotype has a count of ten or more. V and J are TRBV11-2 and TRBJ2-5; the match to TRBD1 covers 10 bases. Germline CDR1 SGHAT, CDR2 FQNNGV. The CDR3 is 16 residues long. The trim removed 3 bases at V and 7 bases at J, leaving 11 bases unmatched. The CDR3 reads CASSFNSLGTGATQYF. The CDR3 DNA follows: TGTGCCAGCAGCTTCAACAGTTTGGGGACAGGGGCGACCCAGTACTTC.

In its sample, this clonotype was seen many times. This chain uses TRBV28 with TRBJ2-5; TRBD1 agrees at 8 bases. Germline lookup yields CDR1 MDHEN and CDR2 SYDVKM. The CDR3 runs to 20 residues. V trimming: 2 bases; J trimming: 3 bases; junction bases outside the gene matches: 20. CDR3 coding DNA: TGTGCCAGCAGTTTACCTGGGAGATTAGAGGACAGGGCCGTTGAAGAGACCCAGTACTTC. Translated, it gives CASSLPGRLEDRAVEETQYF.

This clonotype was counted many times. The chain has TRBV28 and TRBJ1-2; D ambiguous. Germline loops: CDR1 MDHEN, CDR2 SYDVKM. The CDR3 has 11 amino acids. V was clipped by 6 bases and J by 2 bases, with 4 bases between them. The CDR3 DNA sequence: TGTGCCAGCAGGGGAAACTATGGCTACACCTTC. This translates into CASRGNYGYTF.

The count of this clonotype is one. The V gene is TRBV25-1, the J gene TRBJ2-7, with D unresolved. CDR3 length: 13 residues. From germline, CDR1 is MGHDK and CDR2 SYGVNS. The ends were cut back, 3 bases at V and 7 bases at J, with 13 bases in the middle. The CDR3: CASSDKKGWEQYF. The CDR3 DNA reads as TGTGCCAGCAGTGATAAAAAGGGTTGGGAGCAGTACTTC.

In its sample, this clonotype was seen many times. The chain carries TRBV6-2 or TRBV6-3 and TRBJ2-7; 13 bases fit TRBD2. From germline, CDR1 is MNHEY and CDR2 SVGEGT. CDR3 length: 17 amino acids. V lost 5 bases, J lost 0 bases, and 7 bases stayed unmatched. CDR3 DNA sequence: TGTGCCAGCAGTGCGCGACTAGCGGGAGGAATCTCCTACGAGCAGTACTTC. Its translation: CASSARLAGGISYEQYF.

In its sample, this clonotype was seen many times. This sequence joins TRBV30 and TRBJ1-6; maybe TRBD1 (5 bases). Germline CDR1 is GTSNPN and CDR2 is SVGIG (reference sequence). Trimming pared 4 bases from V and 9 bases from J, leaving 19 bases between. This CDR3 region has 15 residues. The CDR3 sequence is CAWTKTGRVGSPLHF. As DNA, the CDR3 is TGTGCCTGGACCAAAACCGGCAGGGTGGGTTCACCCCTCCACTTT. The full variable domain, with the rest looked up from reference TRBV30 and TRBJ1-6, is SQTIHQWPATLVQPVGSPLSLECTVEGTSNPNLYWYRQAAGRGLQLLFYSVGIGQISSEVPQNLSASRPQDRQFILSSKKLLLSDSGFYLCAWTKTGRVGSPLHFGNGTRLTVT.

In this sample, this clonotype turned up many times. CDR3 sequence: CASSSGTYYEQYF. CDR3 DNA: TGTGCCAGCAGTAGCGGAACGTACTACGAGCAGTACTTC. The chain is built from TRBV27 and TRBJ2-7; possibly TRBD2 for D (5 bases). V lost 5 bases and J 3 bases, leaving 11 bases between the germline ends. The CDR3 has 13 amino acids. Germline CDR1 MNHEY, CDR2 SMNVEV (reference sequence).

This clonotype was seen repeatedly, ten times or more. V gene TRBV12-3 or TRBV12-4 combines with J gene TRBJ2-7; unclear D gene. The CDR3 runs to 12 residues. Trimming shortened V by 6 bases and J by 4 bases, and 10 bases separated the two germline ends. CDR3 amino acids: CASSASIYEQYF. CDR3 bases: TGTGCCAGCAGCGCCTCTATTTACGAGCAGTACTTC.